A selection of T cell receptor beta chains follows, all from one sample in a study of shared clonotypes between healthy human individuals. Here immunoSEQ multiplex PCR was the method, and the copy in TCRdb shows in-frame clones only, minus some. Counted here are roughly 2.2 million clones, 90% to 95% occurring once; the ten biggest clones make up under 0.45%. The sequenced sample was naive CD4+ T cells from PBMCs. The receptors shown here come from a man between 18 and 29 years old in good health. Some clones in this sample may be carry-over from other donors' samples. CDR3s include the opening cysteine and the closing phenylalanine or tryptophan. Each record gives: clone size, J gene, D gene, V gene, CDR3 length, CDR3 protein, CDR3 DNA. D genes are given only for firm matches. Some rows have no size entry. The others give once, few or many, or a class for an expanded clone.

clone_size: once; j_call: TRBJ2-3; d_call: .; v_call: TRBV5-1; cdr3_length: 15; cdr3_aa: CASSLRANFLDTQYF; cdr3_nt: TGCGCCAGCAGCCTTCGGGCAAACTTTCTAGATACGCAGTATTTT
clone_size: .; j_call: TRBJ1-2; d_call: .; v_call: TRBV6-5; cdr3_length: 14; cdr3_aa: CASSYSRDIYGYTF; cdr3_nt: TGTGCCAGCAGTTACTCCCGGGACATTTATGGCTACACCTTC
clone_size: .; j_call: TRBJ2-7; d_call: TRBD2; v_call: TRBV18; cdr3_length: 14; cdr3_aa: CASSPLAGSYEQYF; cdr3_nt: TGTGCCAGCTCACCACTAGCGGGCTCCTACGAGCAGTACTTC
clone_size: once; j_call: TRBJ2-2; d_call: .; v_call: TRBV7-7; cdr3_length: 15; cdr3_aa: CASGLSRGDTGELFF; cdr3_nt: TGTGCCAGCGGCCTGTCGAGAGGGGACACCGGGGAGCTGTTTTTT
clone_size: .; j_call: TRBJ1-3; d_call: TRBD1; v_call: TRBV19; cdr3_length: 15; cdr3_aa: CASSPRTGSGNTIYF; cdr3_nt: TGTGCCAGTAGTCCGCGGACAGGGTCAGGAAACACCATATATTTT
clone_size: .; j_call: TRBJ2-7; d_call: .; v_call: TRBV5-1; cdr3_length: 15; cdr3_aa: CASSLGPAGAQEQYF; cdr3_nt: TGCGCCAGCAGCTTGGGACCGGCAGGGGCGCAAGAGCAGTACTTC
clone_size: .; j_call: TRBJ2-5; d_call: TRBD2; v_call: TRBV7-8; cdr3_length: 15; cdr3_aa: CASSLKLAGAKTQYF; cdr3_nt: TGTGCCAGCAGTCTCAAATTAGCGGGAGCAAAGACCCAGTACTTC
clone_size: .; j_call: TRBJ2-7; d_call: TRBD2; v_call: TRBV7-2; cdr3_length: 15; cdr3_aa: CASSLGEAGGHEQYF; cdr3_nt: TGTGCCAGCAGCTTAGGGGAAGCGGGAGGCCACGAGCAGTACTTC
clone_size: .; j_call: TRBJ1-1; d_call: .; v_call: TRBV18; cdr3_length: 13; cdr3_aa: CASSPGAGTEAFF; cdr3_nt: TGTGCCAGCTCACCAGGGGCCGGCACTGAAGCTTTCTTT
clone_size: .; j_call: TRBJ2-7; d_call: TRBD1; v_call: TRBV28; cdr3_length: 14; cdr3_aa: CASVTGFDTYEQYF; cdr3_nt: TGTGCCAGTGTGACAGGGTTCGATACCTACGAGCAGTACTTC
clone_size: .; j_call: TRBJ2-3; d_call: TRBD2; v_call: TRBV5-1; cdr3_length: 16; cdr3_aa: CASSPSSGRLTDTQYF; cdr3_nt: TGCGCCAGCAGCCCCTCTAGCGGGAGGCTCACAGATACGCAGTATTTT
clone_size: .; j_call: TRBJ2-7; d_call: .; v_call: TRBV7-9; cdr3_length: 12; cdr3_aa: CASSPLLREQYF; cdr3_nt: TGTGCCAGCAGCCCCCTTCTCCGCGAGCAGTACTTC
clone_size: .; j_call: TRBJ2-2; d_call: TRBD2; v_call: TRBV27; cdr3_length: 15; cdr3_aa: CASSLWGLATGELFF; cdr3_nt: TGTGCCAGCAGTTTATGGGGACTAGCAACCGGGGAGCTGTTTTTT
clone_size: .; j_call: TRBJ2-1; d_call: TRBD2; v_call: TRBV11-2; cdr3_length: 15; cdr3_aa: CASSLGREGHNEQFF; cdr3_nt: TGTGCCAGCAGCTTGGGACGGGAGGGCCACAATGAGCAGTTCTTC
clone_size: .; j_call: TRBJ2-7; d_call: .; v_call: TRBV6-1; cdr3_length: 14; cdr3_aa: CASSEQGGSYEQYF; cdr3_nt: TGTGCCAGCAGTGAACAGGGTGGCTCCTACGAGCAGTACTTC
clone_size: .; j_call: TRBJ2-2; d_call: TRBD1; v_call: TRBV7-9; cdr3_length: 16; cdr3_aa: CASSLRGTGLTGELFF; cdr3_nt: TGTGCCAGCAGCCTCAGGGGGACAGGGTTAACCGGGGAGCTGTTTTTT
clone_size: .; j_call: TRBJ1-1; d_call: .; v_call: TRBV14; cdr3_length: 14; cdr3_aa: CASGALERNTEAFF; cdr3_nt: TGTGCCAGCGGGGCACTAGAAAGGAACACTGAAGCTTTCTTT
clone_size: once; j_call: TRBJ2-7; d_call: TRBD2; v_call: TRBV28; cdr3_length: 14; cdr3_aa: CASSLTSGTGEQYF; cdr3_nt: TGTGCCAGCAGTTTGACTAGCGGGACTGGTGAGCAGTACTTC
clone_size: .; j_call: TRBJ2-3; d_call: .; v_call: TRBV6-5; cdr3_length: 13; cdr3_aa: CASSDLLGDTQYF; cdr3_nt: TGTGCCAGCAGTGACTTGCTCGGAGATACGCAGTATTTT
clone_size: once; j_call: TRBJ1-3; d_call: .; v_call: TRBV11-2; cdr3_length: 15; cdr3_aa: CASSSSLPPGNTIYF; cdr3_nt: TGTGCCAGCAGTTCCTCCCTCCCACCTGGAAACACCATATATTTT
clone_size: .; j_call: TRBJ2-1; d_call: .; v_call: TRBV7-9; cdr3_length: 13; cdr3_aa: CASRRTGNNEQFF; cdr3_nt: TGTGCCAGCAGACGAACGGGGAACAATGAGCAGTTCTTC
clone_size: .; j_call: TRBJ2-1; d_call: .; v_call: TRBV5-1; cdr3_length: 14; cdr3_aa: CASSLGQEGDEQFF; cdr3_nt: TGCGCCAGCAGCTTGGGGCAGGAGGGAGATGAGCAGTTCTTC
clone_size: .; j_call: TRBJ2-2; d_call: .; v_call: TRBV5-4; cdr3_length: 15; cdr3_aa: CASSLGGTNTGELFF; cdr3_nt: TGTGCCAGCAGCTTGGGGGGAACGAACACCGGGGAGCTGTTTTTT
clone_size: once; j_call: TRBJ2-3; d_call: TRBD2; v_call: TRBV30; cdr3_length: 12; cdr3_aa: CAWNPGGDTQYF; cdr3_nt: TGTGCCTGGAACCCGGGGGGGGATACGCAGTATTTT
clone_size: .; j_call: TRBJ2-7; d_call: TRBD1; v_call: TRBV5-4; cdr3_length: 13; cdr3_aa: CASRTGQGDEQYF; cdr3_nt: TGTGCCAGCAGAACCGGACAGGGCGACGAGCAGTACTTC
clone_size: once; j_call: TRBJ2-1; d_call: .; v_call: TRBV5-1; cdr3_length: 14; cdr3_aa: CASSLDRRYNEQFF; cdr3_nt: TGCGCCAGCAGCTTGGATCGGAGGTACAATGAGCAGTTCTTC
clone_size: .; j_call: TRBJ1-2; d_call: .; v_call: TRBV4-1; cdr3_length: 13; cdr3_aa: CASSQEHRDGYTF; cdr3_nt: TGCGCCAGCAGCCAAGAACACAGGGACGGCTACACCTTC
clone_size: .; j_call: TRBJ1-5; d_call: .; v_call: TRBV6-1; cdr3_length: 14; cdr3_aa: CASTILGGTQPQHF; cdr3_nt: TGTGCCAGCACTATCCTGGGGGGGACTCAGCCCCAGCATTTT
clone_size: .; j_call: TRBJ2-5; d_call: .; v_call: TRBV18; cdr3_length: 14; cdr3_aa: CASSPRANQETQYF; cdr3_nt: TGTGCCAGCTCACCGAGAGCGAACCAAGAGACCCAGTACTTC
clone_size: once; j_call: TRBJ2-7; d_call: .; v_call: TRBV10-2; cdr3_length: 13; cdr3_aa: CASSPGAAYEQYF; cdr3_nt: TGCGCCAGTTCCCCTGGGGCGGCCTACGAGCAGTACTTC
clone_size: .; j_call: TRBJ2-3; d_call: .; v_call: TRBV4-1; cdr3_length: 14; cdr3_aa: CASSHVTSTDTQYF; cdr3_nt: TGCGCCAGCAGCCACGTGACATCCACAGATACGCAGTATTTT
clone_size: .; j_call: TRBJ1-2; d_call: TRBD1; v_call: TRBV6-5; cdr3_length: 14; cdr3_aa: CASSWDRGLYGYTF; cdr3_nt: TGTGCCAGCAGTTGGGACAGGGGCCTCTATGGCTACACCTTC
clone_size: .; j_call: TRBJ2-3; d_call: TRBD2; v_call: TRBV9; cdr3_length: 16; cdr3_aa: CASSVLAGGPPDTQYF; cdr3_nt: TGTGCCAGCAGCGTACTAGCGGGAGGGCCCCCAGATACGCAGTATTTT
clone_size: .; j_call: TRBJ2-7; d_call: TRBD1; v_call: TRBV28; cdr3_length: 14; cdr3_aa: CASSQPQGAHEQYF; cdr3_nt: TGTGCCAGCAGCCAACCGCAGGGGGCCCACGAGCAGTACTTC
clone_size: .; j_call: TRBJ2-7; d_call: TRBD1; v_call: TRBV7-2; cdr3_length: 15; cdr3_aa: CASSLGQGYSYEQYF; cdr3_nt: TGTGCCAGCAGCTTGGGACAGGGGTACTCCTACGAGCAGTACTTC
clone_size: .; j_call: TRBJ1-2; d_call: TRBD1; v_call: TRBV28; cdr3_length: 17; cdr3_aa: CASRKPGQGPIGYGYTF; cdr3_nt: TGTGCCAGCAGAAAACCAGGACAGGGCCCTATTGGGTATGGCTACACCTTC
clone_size: .; j_call: TRBJ1-2; d_call: .; v_call: TRBV7-8; cdr3_length: 15; cdr3_aa: CASSYKQGGNYGYTF; cdr3_nt: TGTGCCAGCAGCTATAAACAGGGCGGGAACTATGGCTACACCTTC
clone_size: .; j_call: TRBJ2-1; d_call: TRBD1; v_call: TRBV29-1; cdr3_length: 13; cdr3_aa: CSVDSRGRGEQFF; cdr3_nt: TGCAGCGTTGATAGCAGGGGGCGCGGTGAGCAGTTCTTC
clone_size: .; j_call: TRBJ2-5; d_call: .; v_call: TRBV2; cdr3_length: 12; cdr3_aa: CASSEQPRIQYF; cdr3_nt: TGTGCCAGCAGTGAACAACCCCGGATCCAGTACTTC
clone_size: .; j_call: TRBJ2-3; d_call: TRBD2; v_call: TRBV7-9; cdr3_length: 15; cdr3_aa: CASSLAGGMADTQYF; cdr3_nt: TGTGCCAGCAGCTTAGCCGGGGGGATGGCAGATACGCAGTATTTT
clone_size: .; j_call: TRBJ2-5; d_call: .; v_call: TRBV5-1; cdr3_length: 14; cdr3_aa: CASSASGSRETQYF; cdr3_nt: TGCGCCAGCAGCGCCTCCGGGTCCCGTGAGACCCAGTACTTC
clone_size: .; j_call: TRBJ1-2; d_call: .; v_call: TRBV2; cdr3_length: 13; cdr3_aa: CASSELGLYGYTF; cdr3_nt: TGTGCCAGCAGTGAACTAGGACTCTATGGCTACACCTTC
clone_size: .; j_call: TRBJ1-2; d_call: .; v_call: TRBV7-9; cdr3_length: 13; cdr3_aa: CASRQNSGGGYTF; cdr3_nt: TGTGCCAGCAGACAGAACTCCGGGGGAGGCTACACCTTC